The rows below give T cell receptor beta chains drawn from one sample of a study of blood T cell repertoires in COVID-19. This table comes from immunoSEQ multiplex PCR, and its TCRdb copy is limited to in-frame clones, with some not included. This table holds more than 75,000 clones, roughly 84% found once. The material sequenced was peripheral blood. These receptors came from a man aged 55 to 70 with acute or convalescent COVID-19. The CDR3 runs from the conserved cysteine through the conserved F or W. Each record gives: J gene, D gene, clone size, V gene, CDR3 DNA, CDR3 protein. D genes are given only for firm matches. Not all rows give a size; the values are once, few, many and, for expanded clones, a class.

TRBJ1-5 TRBD1 once TRBV30 TGTGCCTGGACCGAGGGACAGGGGGTTCAGCCCCAGCATTTT CAWTEGQGVQPQHF
TRBJ2-3 TRBD2 NA TRBV28 TGTGCCAGCAGTTCTAGCGGGGGGGCCTTTCTCACGCAGTATTTT CASSSSGGAFLTQYF
TRBJ2-3 TRBD1 NA TRBV3-1/TRBV3-2 TGTGCCAGCAGCCCCAACAGGGGCGTGGATACGCAGTATTTT CASSPNRGVDTQYF
TRBJ1-3 TRBD1 few TRBV5-5 TGTGCCAGCAGCCTAAAAGGGACAGGGGGCCAGCCTCTGGACGGAAACACCATATATTTT CASSLKGTGGQPLDGNTIYF
TRBJ2-2 NA NA TRBV7-2 TGTGCCAGCACACCCTCGGGGGGCAGGAACACCGGGGAGCTGTTTTTT CASTPSGGRNTGELFF
TRBJ2-2 TRBD2 NA TRBV7-8 TGTGCCAGCAGCTTGGGACTAGCGGCCGGGGAGCTGTTTTTT CASSLGLAAGELFF
TRBJ1-6 TRBD1 NA TRBV10-2 TGCGCCAGCAGGGATCCGGGACAGGGGTCCCTTTTTCCCCTCCACTTT CASRDPGQGSLFPLHF
TRBJ1-1 NA few TRBV5-1 TGCGCCAGCAGCTCCAAACAGGGCCCGAACACTGAAGCTTTCTTT CASSSKQGPNTEAFF
TRBJ1-2 NA NA TRBV7-2 TGTGCCAGCAGCCCTGACACAGGGAACTATGGCTACACCTTC CASSPDTGNYGYTF
TRBJ1-6 NA NA TRBV5-1 TGCGCCAGCAGCTTGGCCTCGGGGAGGGGAAGATCACCCCTCCACTTT CASSLASGRGRSPLHF
TRBJ1-1 NA NA TRBV28 TGTGCCAGCACCGAATATGAGGGCTTGAACACTGAAGCTTTCTTT CASTEYEGLNTEAFF
TRBJ2-3 TRBD2 NA TRBV2 TGTGCCAGCAGGGTAGCGGGGGCCAACACAGATACGCAGTATTTT CASRVAGANTDTQYF
TRBJ2-1 TRBD2 NA TRBV5-8 TGTGCCAGCGGATTATCCGGGACTAGCGTCCCCAATGAGCAGTTCTTC CASGLSGTSVPNEQFF
TRBJ1-5 NA few TRBV19 TGTGCCAGTATCAAAGGGGGGGCGCATGATCAGCCCCAGCATTTT CASIKGGAHDQPQHF
TRBJ1-5 NA NA TRBV6-2/TRBV6-3 TGTGCCAGCAGTTACTCCCCTTTAGCGGCGTATCAGCCCCGGCATTTT CASSYSPLAAYQPRHF
TRBJ2-1 TRBD2 NA TRBV10-1 TGCGCCAGCAGCCCCTCCGGGGGGGGCTCCTACAATGAGCAGTTCTTC CASSPSGGGSYNEQFF
TRBJ1-3 NA NA TRBV6-6 TGTGCCAGCAGTCTAGCTGGAAACACCATATATTTT CASSLAGNTIYF
TRBJ2-2 NA NA TRBV5-1 TGCGCCAGCAGCCGCGGGCCTGACACCGGGGAGCTGTTTTTT CASSRGPDTGELFF
TRBJ2-5 TRBD2 once TRBV6-2/TRBV6-3 TGTGCCAGCAGTTTGGGACTAGCGGAGGTCCAAGAGACCCAGTACTTC CASSLGLAEVQETQYF